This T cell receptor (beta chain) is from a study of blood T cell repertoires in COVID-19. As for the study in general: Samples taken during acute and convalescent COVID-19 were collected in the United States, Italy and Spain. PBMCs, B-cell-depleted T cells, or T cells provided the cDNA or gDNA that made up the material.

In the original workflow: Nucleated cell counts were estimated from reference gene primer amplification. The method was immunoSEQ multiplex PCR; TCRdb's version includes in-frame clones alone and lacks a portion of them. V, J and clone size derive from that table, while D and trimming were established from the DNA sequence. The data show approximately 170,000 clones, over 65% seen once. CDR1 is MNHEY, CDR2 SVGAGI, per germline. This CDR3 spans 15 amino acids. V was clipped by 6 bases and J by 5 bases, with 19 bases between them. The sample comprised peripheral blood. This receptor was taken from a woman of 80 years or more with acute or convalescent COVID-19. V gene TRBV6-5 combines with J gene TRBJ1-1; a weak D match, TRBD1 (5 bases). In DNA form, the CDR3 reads TGTGCCAGCAGGACTGACAGTGGGGCGGATACTGAAGCTTTCTTT. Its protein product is CASRTDSGADTEAFF.